The source of this TCR beta chain is a study of vaccination and CD4 T cells after COVID-19. Across the whole study: Convalescent individuals numbered four females and six males, two being Hispanic. Overlapping spike peptides of SARS-CoV-2, HCoV-NL63, HCoV-OC43 and HCoV-229E were used, and cells were stimulated with them. A CEFX pool, an HIV-1 Nef pool, or no peptide went to control cultures.

An Oncomine TCR Beta short-read assay was used to sequence the DNA from cultured CD4+ T cells. TCRdb passed the PCR reads through MiXCR, listing each CDR3 protein once. This table holds tens of thousands of distinct CDR3 sequences, less than 75% found once. Noted treatment: roughly ten-day PBMC culture with coronavirus spike peptide pools or control peptides (ViraFEST assay). Trimming pared 1 base from V and 6 bases from J, leaving 7 bases between. The CDR3 extends over 12 amino acids. Germline V gives CDR1 SGHAT, CDR2 FQNNGV. With regard to this clonotype: The target antigen is unknown.

Broader study findings: In convalescent patients, a median about 90% of post-vaccine SARS-CoV-2-reactive clones appeared only after vaccination.

The sample taken for sequencing was CD4+ T cells from blood, cultured in vitro. This TCR was sampled from a human donor who had recovered from COVID-19. The V call is TRBV11-2, the J call TRBJ2-7, with D unclear. This CDR3 is CASSLVRGEQYF. As DNA, the CDR3 is TGTGCCAGCAGCTTAGTTCGTGGCGAGCAGTACTTC.